This TCR beta chain was captured by sequencing in a study of Ad26.COV2.S vaccination and SARS-CoV-2 variants (dated by TCRdb to the early 2020s). Broadly, across the study: Vaccine-arm donors were drawn from COV1001, a multicentre, randomized, double-blind, placebo-controlled phase I-IIa trial of Ad26.COV2.S in healthy adults. The TCR-sequenced set comprised about 32 samples: 19 Ad26.COV2.S vaccine recipients, 5 placebo recipients and 8 SARS-CoV-2 convalescent individuals. Ad26.COV2.S was given intramuscularly at 5x10^10 or 1x10^11 viral particles, as a single shot or as two shots 56 days apart. Participants in the trial were split at random into five groups of five each, receiving low-dose or high-dose Ad26.COV2.S once or twice, or else placebo on both occasions. TCRbeta repertoire sequencing was used to assess the specificity and breadth of SARS-CoV-2-reactive T cell receptors after Ad26.COV2.S vaccination. Throughout the experiments and outcome assessment, investigators stayed blinded to trial group allocation.

The immunoSEQ Assay was used to sequence TCRbeta CDR3 regions. After extraction, genomic DNA underwent amplification by bias-controlled multiplex PCR, followed by high-throughput sequencing. The authors' pipeline ran thus. To quantify the absolute abundance of every unique TCRbeta CDR3 region, sequences were collapsed and filtered. T cell fraction was estimated by normalizing TCRbeta template counts to usable DNA, with usable DNA measured through amplification of reference genes found in all nucleated cells. Repertoire TCRs were annotated as SARS-CoV-2-specific when V gene, CDR3 amino acid sequence and J gene were exactly matched to a known reactive TCR set. MIRA supplied the reference SARS-CoV-2 TCR set, which was filtered for enrichment in COVID-19-positive ImmuneCODE repertoires so that public or cross-reactive TCRs were removed. Using the MIRA antigens, annotated TCRs were further analysed by specific ORF or by position within an ORF. Depth was the summed frequency of annotated unique rearrangements, while breadth was defined as annotated unique rearrangements over total unique productive rearrangements. Two-sided Wilcoxon rank-sum tests were used to compare TCR breadth between groups. The source is immuneACCESS, and TCRdb retained only in-frame sequences with V and J called. Part of the clones is not carried over; for the studies checked, unresolved V genes explain less than half of this, and the remainder is unexplained. V and J calls and clone size follow that table, whereas D and trimming were derived from the DNA. This sample lists around 400,000 clones; approximately 90% were detected once. The ten biggest clones cover under 2% of the sample.

Study-level results and caveats: After vaccination, substantial breadth of spike-specific CD8+ and CD4+ T cell responses was reported. The authors noted that the TCR breadth and depth analyses may have underestimated total T cell responses. Higher spike-specific TCR breadth was observed in Ad26.COV2.S recipients than in placebo recipients (P = 0.0014). Vaccine and placebo recipients had comparable non-spike TCR breadth, which fits with the vaccine containing only spike. Comparing responses between vaccine doses or regimens was not something the study was powered to do.

The sample's treatment or condition label is to be understood as: 15 to 20 received Ad26.COV2.S at low or high dose, single or two shots; five or six received placebo; per-sample allocation not given. For vaccine and placebo recipients, repertoires were sequenced using samples collected on day 63 after the first injection. Between 29 July and 7 August 2020, Cohort 1b enrolled about 27 adults aged 18-55 years at one site in Boston, USA. Ad26.COV2.S was a replication-incompetent adenovirus type 26 vector that expressed a prefusion-stabilized SARS-CoV-2 spike protein derived from the original Wuhan strain. CDR1 is given as MNHEY and CDR2 as SVGAGI, both from the germline V gene. The V end loses 0 bases and the J end loses 0 bases, and a stretch of 12 bases separates them. The CDR3, from cysteine to phenylalanine, totals 16 residues. Here the CDR3 DNA is all that survives: 48 bases in frame from base 1.

In regard to this clone: Its antigen specificity is not known. It has no much larger one-base neighbor in the sample; base qualities were not kept.

Here the sequenced sample was peripheral blood, taken in a trial of Ad26.COV2.S vaccine versus placebo. The V gene is TRBV6-5 and the J gene is TRBJ2-7; the D gene assignment is ambiguous. The source of this sequence is a person aged 18-65 years who received the Ad26.COV2.S COVID-19 vaccine or a placebo. The nucleotide sequence reads TGTGCCAGCAGTTACTCGAGCTTCAGAAGCTCCTACGAGCAGTACTTC. Translated, it gives CASSYSSFRSSYEQYF.